Many counts were recorded for the clone carrying this T cell receptor (beta chain). The assay used deep level. Genomic DNA (from each subset) was split evenly across several immunoSEQ plates. Replicate PCRs run on unsorted PBMC used approximately 0.3 ug DNA, which was about 28,000 T cell genomes. Clones were sequenced by immunoSEQ multiplex PCR, and TCRdb holds only the in-frame ones, with some missing. The table lists about 470,000 clones, roughly 83% of them singletons. None of the donors, who were healthy HIV-negative adults, had recently had acute infections or vaccinations. The data were taken from a study of shared clonotypes between healthy human individuals. Sequenced input: PBMCs. The sequence came from a woman between 40 and 50 years old in good health. Some clones in this sample may be carry-over from other donors' samples.

For the CDR3, the DNA is TGTGCCACCAGCGACAGGGGCTCAGCGGGTATATACGAGCAGTACTTC. Translating it yields CATSDRGSAGIYEQYF. The chain carries TRBV15 and TRBJ2-7; 8 positions match TRBD1. The germline V gene encodes CDR1 LNHNV and CDR2 YYDKDF (reference sequence). V lost 5 bases and J lost 4; bases outside the gene matches: 13. There are 16 residues in the CDR3.